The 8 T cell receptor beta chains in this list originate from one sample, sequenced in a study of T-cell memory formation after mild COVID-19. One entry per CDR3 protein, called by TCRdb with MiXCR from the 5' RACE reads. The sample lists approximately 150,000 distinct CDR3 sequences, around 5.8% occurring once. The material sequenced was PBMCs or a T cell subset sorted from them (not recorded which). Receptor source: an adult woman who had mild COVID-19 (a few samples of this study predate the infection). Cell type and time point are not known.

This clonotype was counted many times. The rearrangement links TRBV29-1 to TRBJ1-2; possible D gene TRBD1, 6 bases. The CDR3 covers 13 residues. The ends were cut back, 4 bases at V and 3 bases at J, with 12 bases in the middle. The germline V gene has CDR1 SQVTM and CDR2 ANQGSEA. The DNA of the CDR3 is TGCAGCGTTGCGCAGGGGAGAGACTATGGCTACACCTTC. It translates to CSVAQGRDYGYTF.

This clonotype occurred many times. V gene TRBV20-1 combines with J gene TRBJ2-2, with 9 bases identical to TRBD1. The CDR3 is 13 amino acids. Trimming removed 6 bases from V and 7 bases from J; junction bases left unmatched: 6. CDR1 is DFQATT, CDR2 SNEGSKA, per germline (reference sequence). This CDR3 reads CSAATGGDGELFF. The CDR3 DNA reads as TGCAGTGCAGCGACAGGGGGAGACGGGGAGCTGTTTTTT.

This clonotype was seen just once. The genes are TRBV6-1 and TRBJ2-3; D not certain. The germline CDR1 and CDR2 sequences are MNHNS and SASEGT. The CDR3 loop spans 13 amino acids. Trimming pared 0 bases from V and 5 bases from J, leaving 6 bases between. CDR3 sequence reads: CASSEALIDTQYF. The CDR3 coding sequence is TGTGCCAGCAGTGAAGCGCTGATAGATACGCAGTATTTT.

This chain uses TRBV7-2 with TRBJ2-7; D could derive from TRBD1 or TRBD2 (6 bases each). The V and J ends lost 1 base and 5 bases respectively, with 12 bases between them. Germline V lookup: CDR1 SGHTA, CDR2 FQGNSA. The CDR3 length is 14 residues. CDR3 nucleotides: TGTGCCAGCAGCTTAGGGGGGGCCCTAAACGAGCAGTACTTC. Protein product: CASSLGGALNEQYF.

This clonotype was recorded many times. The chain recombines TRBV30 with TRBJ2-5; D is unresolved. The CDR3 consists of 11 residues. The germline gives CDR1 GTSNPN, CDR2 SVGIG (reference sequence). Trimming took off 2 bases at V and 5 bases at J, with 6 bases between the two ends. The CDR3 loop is CAWSLAETQYF. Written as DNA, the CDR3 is TGTGCCTGGAGTCTTGCCGAGACCCAGTACTTC.

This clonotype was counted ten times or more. CDR3 amino acids: CSAQRSGLFREQFF. The CDR3, as DNA: TGCAGTGCCCAGAGGAGCGGCCTCTTCAGGGAGCAGTTCTTC. This rearrangement joins TRBV20-1 to TRBJ2-1, with a weak D call TRBD2 (5 bases). The CDR3 totals 14 residues. With 6 bases removed from V and 10 bases from J, the gap between germline ends came to 22 bases. Germline lookup yields CDR1 DFQATT and CDR2 SNEGSKA (reference sequence).

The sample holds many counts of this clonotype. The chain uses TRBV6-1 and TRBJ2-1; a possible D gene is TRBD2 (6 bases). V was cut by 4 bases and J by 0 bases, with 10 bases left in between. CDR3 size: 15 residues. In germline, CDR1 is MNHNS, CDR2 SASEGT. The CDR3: CASSVGGNSYNEQFF. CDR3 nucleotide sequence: TGTGCCAGCAGTGTAGGCGGGAACTCCTACAATGAGCAGTTCTTC.

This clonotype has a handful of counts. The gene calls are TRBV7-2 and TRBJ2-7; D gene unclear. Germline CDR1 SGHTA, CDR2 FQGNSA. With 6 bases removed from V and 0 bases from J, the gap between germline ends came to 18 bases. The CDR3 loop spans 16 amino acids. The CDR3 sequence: CASRPPLGPSSYEQYF. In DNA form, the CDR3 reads TGTGCCAGCAGACCCCCGCTGGGCCCGAGCTCCTACGAGCAGTACTTC. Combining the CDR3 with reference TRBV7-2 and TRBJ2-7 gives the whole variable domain GAGVSQSPSNKVTEKGKDVELRCDPISGHTALYWYRQSLGQGLEFLIYFQGNSAPDKSGLPSDRFSAERTGGSVSTLTIQRTQQEDSAVYLCASRPPLGPSSYEQYFGPGTRLTVT.